The 28 T cell receptor beta chains below come from one sample, sequenced in a study of T cell repertoires in cytomegalovirus infection. One entry per CDR3 protein results from TCRdb running MiXCR on the reads. The sample has around 210,000 distinct CDR3 sequences, 6.5% seen once. The specimen sequenced was PBMCs. The receptors here all came from a human donor in good health (CMV status not recorded). Some clones in this sample may be carry-over from other donors' samples.

This clonotype was observed at least ten times. V gene TRBV5-1 combines with J gene TRBJ2-7; D might be TRBD1 (6 bases). Trimming took 0 bases from V and 5 from J, leaving 12 bases between them. Germline CDR1 reads SGHRS; CDR2 reads YFSETQ. The CDR3 is 14 amino acids. The CDR3 sequence: CASSLVAGVDEQYF. In DNA form, the CDR3 reads TGCGCCAGCAGCTTGGTCGCAGGGGTGGACGAGCAGTACTTC.

This clonotype showed up many times. The chain is built from TRBV12-3 or TRBV12-4 and TRBJ2-7, with 12 bases identical to TRBD1. This CDR3 spans 15 amino acids. With V trimmed by 4 bases and J by 3 bases, 4 bases remained unmatched. CDR3 in amino acids: CASSSRDRGLYEQYF. CDR3 DNA sequence: TGTGCCAGCAGTTCCCGGGACAGGGGGCTCTACGAGCAGTACTTC.

This clonotype has ten or more counts. This chain links TRBV12-3 or TRBV12-4 with TRBJ1-5; no firm D call. Trimming took 2 bases from V and 9 from J, leaving 8 bases between them. The CDR3 is 12 amino acids. CDR3 coding DNA: TGTGCCAGCAGTTTATCCTCCGGGCCCCAGCATTTT. Translating it yields CASSLSSGPQHF.

This clonotype was found a few times. The rearrangement uses TRBV2 and TRBJ2-1; D is unresolved. Trimming removed 4 bases at V and 9 bases at J, with 10 bases between. The V gene's germline CDR1 is SNHLY and CDR2 FYNNEI. The CDR3 runs to 12 residues. The CDR3 region has the DNA TGTGCCAGCAGTGGCCTAGATCGTGAGCAGTTCTTC. Translation: CASSGLDREQFF.

This clonotype was seen a handful of times. The rearrangement links TRBV14 to TRBJ2-1; 8 bases line up with TRBD1. The germline CDR1 and CDR2 sequences are SGHDN and FVKESK. Trimming removed 3 bases from V and 0 bases from J; junction bases left unmatched: 13. This CDR3 spans 19 amino acids. CDR3 coding DNA: TGTGCCAGCAGCCATACGGTAACAGGGGGTCGTGTCTCCTACAATGAGCAGTTCTTC. Amino acids: CASSHTVTGGRVSYNEQFF.

This clonotype showed up many times. The V call is TRBV7-2, the J call TRBJ2-1; 8 nucleotides align to TRBD1. CDR1 SGHTA and CDR2 FQGNSA come from the germline V gene. V lost 5 bases and J lost 4; bases outside the gene matches: 10. The CDR3 loop spans 16 amino acids. CDR3 sequence reads: CASSQGWTGLYNEQFF. CDR3 sequence (DNA): TGTGCCAGCAGCCAGGGCTGGACAGGGCTATACAATGAGCAGTTCTTC.

This clonotype was recorded at least ten times. This chain uses TRBV18 with TRBJ1-1, with 9 nucleotides matching TRBD1. Germline-derived CDR1 and CDR2 are KGHSH and LQKENI. V was pared by 4 bases and J by 4 bases, with 13 bases of the junction left unmatched. The CDR3 is 17 amino acids. The CDR3 nucleotides read TGTGCCAGCTCACTAAAGGGACAGGGAGTCGGGGGCACTGAAGCTTTCTTT. It encodes CASSLKGQGVGGTEAFF.

In its sample, this clonotype was seen many times. The V call is TRBV2, the J call TRBJ1-4; D might be TRBD1 (5 bases). The CDR3 runs 13 residues. Deletions cut 4 bases from V and 8 bases from J, with 11 bases between. Germline loops: CDR1 SNHLY, CDR2 FYNNEI. The CDR3 nucleotides read TGTGCCAGCAGTGGGGAGGGACGGGAAAAACTGTTTTTT. It specifies CASSGEGREKLFF.

This clonotype was observed many times. The chain employs TRBV12-3 or TRBV12-4 and TRBJ2-2, with a weak D call TRBD2 (6 bases). The V end was cut by 11 bases, the J end by 3 bases, with 16 bases between. The CDR3 runs to 14 residues. CDR3 bases: TGTGCCGGCAAACAGGCTAGCGACACCGGGGAGCTGTTTTTT. This gives the protein CAGKQASDTGELFF.

This clonotype was seen at least ten times. This rearrangement joins TRBV7-2 to TRBJ2-5; 7 bases line up with TRBD1. Trimming took 5 bases from V and 0 from J; bases not matched to a gene: 6. The CDR3 is 15 amino acids. Germline V gene lookup returns CDR1 SGHTA and CDR2 FQGNSA. CDR3 DNA: TGTGCCAGCAGCCAGAATACAGGGGACCAAGAGACCCAGTACTTC. Translated: CASSQNTGDQETQYF.

This clonotype was counted ten times or more. The rearrangement links TRBV7-9 to TRBJ2-1, with a weak D call TRBD1 (6 bases). V lost 7 bases to trimming and J lost 5 bases, with 15 bases between them. There are 14 residues in the CDR3. Germline CDR1 reads SEHNR; CDR2 reads FQNEAQ (reference sequence). The CDR3 nucleotides are TGTGCCAGCATCCTTGGGGGCCCTAACAATGAGCAGTTCTTC. It translates to CASILGGPNNEQFF.

This clonotype has ten or more counts. The chain recombines TRBV12-3 or TRBV12-4 with TRBJ1-3; D not certain. CDR3 length equals 16 residues. Trimming removed 3 bases at V and 0 bases at J, with 12 bases between. Written as DNA, the CDR3 is TGTGCCAGCAGTTTTTCAGACCGCGTCTCTGGAAACACCATATATTTT. Protein sequence: CASSFSDRVSGNTIYF.

The sample holds a few counts of this clonotype. V is TRBV28 and J is TRBJ2-2; 10 bases are shared with TRBD1. The CDR3 runs to 16 residues. CDR1 and CDR2 from the germline V gene are MDHEN and SYDVKM. Trimming at V came to 5 bases and at J to 3 bases, leaving 6 bases not matched to a gene. As DNA, the CDR3 is TGTGCCAGCAGTCGCCGGGACAGGGGCGACACCGGGGAGCTGTTTTTT. This gives the protein CASSRRDRGDTGELFF.

At least ten counts were recorded for this clonotype. V is TRBV28 and J is TRBJ1-1; TRBD1 might be the D (6 bases). V lost 5 bases to trimming and J lost 11 bases, with 24 bases between them. Germline V CDR1 and CDR2: MDHEN, SYDVKM. There are 15 residues in the CDR3. CDR3 nucleotides: TGTGCCAGCAGTGTCAGGGGAAGGGGGGAACACTCGGCTTTCTTT. Its protein is CASSVRGRGEHSAFF.

There are many counts of this clonotype. The rearrangement joins TRBV6-2 or TRBV6-3 to TRBJ2-3, with 8 bases lining up with TRBD2. Germline assignment: CDR1 MNHEY and CDR2 SVGEGT. With V trimmed by 4 bases and J by 2 bases, 5 bases remained unmatched. The CDR3 consists of 15 residues. CDR3 protein: CASSSRGATTDTQYF. Here the CDR3 DNA reads TGTGCCAGCAGTTCGCGGGGGGCGACCACAGATACGCAGTATTTT.

This clonotype was counted many times. The chain links TRBV2 to TRBJ2-2, with 9 bases identical to TRBD1. Losses at the gene ends were 9 bases for V and 7 bases for J; bases not matched to a gene: 9. This CDR3 comprises 14 residues. Germline V lookup: CDR1 SNHLY, CDR2 FYNNEI. CDR3 nucleotides: TGTGCCAGTTCGGGACAGGGACAAATCGGGGAGCTGTTTTTT. Its protein product is CASSGQGQIGELFF.

The chain employs TRBV20-1 and TRBJ1-5; weak D call: TRBD1 (6 bases). Germline CDR1 DFQATT, CDR2 SNEGSKA (reference sequence). Trimming shortened V by 6 bases and J by 6 bases, and 24 bases separated the two germline ends. The CDR3 covers 16 residues. The CDR3 nucleotides are TGCAGTGCGCCCACCACCGGGACACACACCGTTCAGCCCCAGCATTTT. It encodes CSAPTTGTHTVQPQHF.

This clonotype showed up many times. The chain links TRBV27 to TRBJ2-2, with no clear D. The V gene lost 5 bases and the J gene lost 6 bases, with 22 bases spanning the gap. Germline values: CDR1 MNHEY, CDR2 SMNVEV (reference sequence). This CDR3 region has 17 residues. CDR3 in amino acids: CASSASSPRMRPGELFF. The CDR3 DNA sequence: TGTGCCAGCAGTGCTTCATCACCGCGGATGAGGCCCGGGGAGCTGTTTTTT.

Many counts were recorded for this clonotype. The rearrangement joins TRBV19 to TRBJ2-7; a possible D gene is TRBD2 (6 bases). Deletions cut 1 base from V and 4 bases from J, with 14 bases between. Germline V gene lookup returns CDR1 LNHDA and CDR2 SQIVND (reference sequence). The CDR3 has 15 amino acids. For the CDR3, the DNA is TGTGCCAGTAGTATAGTTTCGGGAGCTCATTACGAGCAGTACTTC. Amino acids: CASSIVSGAHYEQYF.

This clonotype has ten or more counts. V usage is TRBV7-9 and J usage is TRBJ2-2; 7 nucleotides match TRBD1. The CDR3 spans 15 residues. The trim removed 8 bases at V and 0 bases at J, leaving 6 bases unmatched. Germline CDR1 reads SEHNR; CDR2 reads FQNEAQ (reference sequence). The DNA of the CDR3 is TGTGCCAGCGGACCCGGGACAGCGAACACCGGGGAGCTGTTTTTT. It is translated as CASGPGTANTGELFF.

This clonotype showed up many times. The V gene is TRBV5-1, the J gene TRBJ2-3; TRBD2 aligns across 7 bases. The V gene's germline CDR1 is SGHRS and CDR2 YFSETQ. CDR3 size: 14 residues. The V and J ends lost 0 bases and 4 bases, in that order; junction bases with no gene match: 2. The CDR3 is CASSLVGGADTQYF. The CDR3 DNA sequence: TGCGCCAGCAGCTTGGTTGGGGGGGCAGATACGCAGTATTTT.

The sample holds many counts of this clonotype. The chain has TRBV5-5 and TRBJ2-1, with 7 bases that match TRBD1. The junction had 16 bases not matched to a gene; V was cut back by 1 base and J by 6 bases. The CDR3 runs 18 residues. CDR1 and CDR2 from the germline V gene are SGHKS and YYEKEE (reference sequence). The CDR3 protein is CASSLLFRDRVTVNEQFF. As DNA, the CDR3 is TGTGCCAGCAGCTTGCTTTTCCGAGACAGGGTGACTGTCAATGAGCAGTTCTTC.

This clonotype was seen ten or more times. This chain connects TRBV6-5 to TRBJ1-5; D is unresolved. Germline CDR1 reads MNHEY; CDR2 reads SVGAGI. The CDR3 extends over 13 amino acids. V was trimmed by 2 bases and J by 4 bases, leaving 6 bases between them. The DNA of the CDR3 is TGTGCCAGCAGTTACGAAGGGAATCAGCCCCAGCATTTT. Translating gives CASSYEGNQPQHF.

Many counts were recorded for this clonotype. The V gene is TRBV20-1, the J gene TRBJ2-5, with 10 bases identical to TRBD2. CDR3 length equals 16 residues. V was clipped by 0 bases and J by 3 bases; unmatched bases: 7. Germline V CDR1 and CDR2: DFQATT, SNEGSKA (reference sequence). The CDR3 DNA reads TGCAGTGCTAGAGATTCCGCTAGCGGGGGAAAAGAGACCCAGTACTTC. Translating gives CSARDSASGGKETQYF.

This clonotype was found many times. The chain uses TRBV6-5 and TRBJ1-1; D is possibly TRBD1 (5 bases). The CDR3 is 16 residues long. Trimming stripped 2 bases from V and 0 bases from J, with 13 bases between. CDR1 is MNHEY, CDR2 SVGAGI, per germline. In nucleotides, the CDR3 is TGTGCCAGCAGTTACGGGGTCCGACAGATGAACACTGAAGCTTTCTTT. Protein: CASSYGVRQMNTEAFF.

This clonotype was counted at least ten times. This chain connects TRBV7-2 to TRBJ2-6, with unresolved D. The germline gives CDR1 SGHTA, CDR2 FQGNSA. The V end lost 6 bases, the J end lost 6 bases, and 15 bases lay between the germline ends. The CDR3 has 15 residues. Here the CDR3 reads CASSKLGLVANVLTF. The CDR3 bases are TGTGCCAGCAGTAAACTCGGGCTCGTGGCCAACGTCCTGACTTTC.

This clonotype has ten or more counts. The chain has TRBV7-2 and TRBJ2-5; 11 bases map to TRBD2. J gave up 5 bases and V 5 bases, and 7 bases lay outside the gene matches. The CDR3 contains 15 residues. The germline gives CDR1 SGHTA, CDR2 FQGNSA. CDR3 bases: TGTGCCAGCAGCATTAGCGGGGGGGCCTGGGAGACCCAGTACTTC. Protein sequence: CASSISGGAWETQYF.

The V and J genes are TRBV20-1 and TRBJ1-6; tentatively, D is TRBD1 (5 bases). The germline V gene encodes CDR1 DFQATT and CDR2 SNEGSKA (reference sequence). This CDR3 is 16 amino acids long. V was pared by 0 bases and J by 10 bases, with 19 bases between. The CDR3 nucleotides are TGCAGTGCTAGAGATGTTGGCTGGGGGGGTTGGTCACCCCTCCACTTT. It is translated as CSARDVGWGGWSPLHF.